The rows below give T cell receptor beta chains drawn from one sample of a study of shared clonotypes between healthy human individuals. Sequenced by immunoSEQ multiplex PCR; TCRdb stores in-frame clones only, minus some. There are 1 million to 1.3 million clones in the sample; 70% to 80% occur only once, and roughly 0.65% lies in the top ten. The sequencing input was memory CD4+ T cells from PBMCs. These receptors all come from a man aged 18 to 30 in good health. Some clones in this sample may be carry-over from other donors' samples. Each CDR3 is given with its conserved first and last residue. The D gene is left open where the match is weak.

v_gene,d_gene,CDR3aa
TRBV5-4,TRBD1,CASSTRTGSDNEQFF
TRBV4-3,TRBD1,CASSRGQGADTQYF
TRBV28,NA,CASSPFRSKAYEQYF
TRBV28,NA,CASRTEGFGFQPQHF
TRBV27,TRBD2,CASSSRPRWGGETQYF
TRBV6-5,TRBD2,CASSYLRSGRGNEQFF
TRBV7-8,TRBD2,CASSLSGTSGSEQYF
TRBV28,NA,CASSPLRLGRPNGAGELFF
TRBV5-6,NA,CASSLRFSGANVLTF
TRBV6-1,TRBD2,CASRSGRLTKNIQYF
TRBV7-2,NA,CASSLGRGRGRTGELFF
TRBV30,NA,CAWSVAGSGNQPQHF
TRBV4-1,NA,CASSLKYDALAKNIQYF
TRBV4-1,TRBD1,CASSRDSRRHEQYF
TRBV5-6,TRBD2,CASRYGGSYEQYF
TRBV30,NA,CAWRLTSHSNQPQHF
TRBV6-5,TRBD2,CASRRGETQYF
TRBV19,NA,CASTARGGRLDEKLFF
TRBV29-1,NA,CSVLGQGATDTQYF
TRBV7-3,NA,CASSSRRYTEAFF
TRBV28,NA,CASIGGSSNSPLHF
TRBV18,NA,CASSPNMQGLPYF
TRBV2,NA,CASSPTGAWGGYTF
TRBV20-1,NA,CSADSSPYTF
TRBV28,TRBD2,CASSWGLAGEAVNF
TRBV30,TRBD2,CAWASGSSDTQYF
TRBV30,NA,CAWKGVGNTIYF
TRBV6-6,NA,CASSRRGVYEQYF
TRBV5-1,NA,CASSLDRFSGANVLTF
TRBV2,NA,CASSREQAQSYEQYF
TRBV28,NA,CASSPNLYTGELFF
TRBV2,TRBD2,CASSGWRETGNEQFF
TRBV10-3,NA,CAISSEAYGQPQHF
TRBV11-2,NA,CASSFGQTGDGYTF
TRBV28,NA,CASSLYRPNTGELFF